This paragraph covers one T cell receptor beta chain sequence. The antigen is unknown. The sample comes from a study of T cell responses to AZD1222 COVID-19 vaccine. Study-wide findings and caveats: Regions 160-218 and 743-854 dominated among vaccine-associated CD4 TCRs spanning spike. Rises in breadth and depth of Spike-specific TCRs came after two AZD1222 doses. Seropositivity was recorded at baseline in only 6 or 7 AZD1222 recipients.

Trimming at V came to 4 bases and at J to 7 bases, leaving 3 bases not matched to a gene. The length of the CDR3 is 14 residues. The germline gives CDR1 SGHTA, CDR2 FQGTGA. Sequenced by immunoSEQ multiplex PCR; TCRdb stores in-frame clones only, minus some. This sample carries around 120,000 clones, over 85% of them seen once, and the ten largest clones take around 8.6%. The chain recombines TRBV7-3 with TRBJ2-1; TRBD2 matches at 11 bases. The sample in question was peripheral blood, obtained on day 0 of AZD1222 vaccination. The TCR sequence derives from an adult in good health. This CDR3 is CASSSSGRSNEQFF. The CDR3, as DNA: TGTGCCAGCAGCTCTAGCGGGAGGAGTAATGAGCAGTTCTTC.